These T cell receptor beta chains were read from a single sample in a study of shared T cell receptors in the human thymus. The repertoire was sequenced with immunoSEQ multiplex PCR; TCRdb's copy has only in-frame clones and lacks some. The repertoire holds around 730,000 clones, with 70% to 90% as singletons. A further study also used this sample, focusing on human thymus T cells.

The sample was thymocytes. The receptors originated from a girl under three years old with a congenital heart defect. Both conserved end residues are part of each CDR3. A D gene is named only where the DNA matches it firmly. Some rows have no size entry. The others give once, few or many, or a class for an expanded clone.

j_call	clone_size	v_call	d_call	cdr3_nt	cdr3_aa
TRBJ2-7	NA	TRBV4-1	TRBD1	TGCGCCAGCAGCCAAGATAGGGACAGGGGACTTTGGGAGCAGTACTTC	CASSQDRDRGLWEQYF
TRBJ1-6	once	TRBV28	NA	TGTGCCAGCAGCCTTCAGGGATTCGGATCACCCCTCCACTTT	CASSLQGFGSPLHF
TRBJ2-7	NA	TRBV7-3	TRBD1	TGTGCCAGCAGCCCAACAGGGGGTTTAAACGAGCAGTACTTC	CASSPTGGLNEQYF
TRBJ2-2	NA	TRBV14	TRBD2	TGTGCCAGCAGCCAAGAGCCGGGACTAACGAACACCGGGGAGCTGTTTTTT	CASSQEPGLTNTGELFF
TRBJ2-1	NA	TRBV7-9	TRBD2	TGTGCCAGCAGCCCGACCCCCCTCGCGGGGGGGCCTATTCAGTTCTTC	CASSPTPLAGGPIQFF
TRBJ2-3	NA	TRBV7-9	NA	TGTGCCAGCAGGTCGACAGGGGTAGGGCGGGGGACACCCACAGATACGCAGTATTTT	CASRSTGVGRGTPTDTQYF
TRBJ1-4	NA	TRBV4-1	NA	TGCGCCAGCAGCCAAGATCGGGTCCAGCGTAATGAAAAACTGTTTTTT	CASSQDRVQRNEKLFF
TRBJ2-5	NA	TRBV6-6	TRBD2	TGTGCCAGCAACCCAAGCGGGGGTAAGACCCAGTACTTC	CASNPSGGKTQYF
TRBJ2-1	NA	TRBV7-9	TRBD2	TGTGCCAGCAGCCCGTCCCGGGGGGTATACGGTGAGCAGTTCTTC	CASSPSRGVYGEQFF
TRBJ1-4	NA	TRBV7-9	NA	TGTGCCAGCAGCCCCGGGGTAAATGAAAAACTGTTTTTT	CASSPGVNEKLFF
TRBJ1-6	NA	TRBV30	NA	TGTGCCTGGACCCACCCGAACAGGGACACCCTCCACTTT	CAWTHPNRDTLHF
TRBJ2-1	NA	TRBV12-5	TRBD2	TGTGCTAGTGCCGGGCTAGGGACTAGCGGGGTTCGGTTTAGTAATGAGCAGTTCTTC	CASAGLGTSGVRFSNEQFF
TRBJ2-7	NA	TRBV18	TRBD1	TGTGCCAGCTCATCACGAAGACCGGGACAGGGTGCCTACGAGCAGTACTTC	CASSSRRPGQGAYEQYF
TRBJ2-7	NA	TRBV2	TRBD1	TGTGCCAGCAGTCGTATGGGACAGAGCTCCTACGAGCAGTACTTC	CASSRMGQSSYEQYF
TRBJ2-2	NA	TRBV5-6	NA	TGTGCCAGCAGCTTGATCAGGAACACCGGGGAGCTGTTTTTT	CASSLIRNTGELFF
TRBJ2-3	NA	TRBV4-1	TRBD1	TGCGCCAGCAGCCAAGATTTAGACAGGGGCACACAGAAGACAGATACGCAGTATTTT	CASSQDLDRGTQKTDTQYF
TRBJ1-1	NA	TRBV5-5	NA	TGTGCCAGCAGCTTCTTAGTTTTGGGGCGGAACACTGAAGCTTTCTTT	CASSFLVLGRNTEAFF
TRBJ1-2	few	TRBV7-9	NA	TGTGCCAGCCCACCCGACCTCACAGGGCTATATGGCTACACCTTC	CASPPDLTGLYGYTF
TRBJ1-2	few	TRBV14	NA	TGTGCCAGCAGCCAATTCGACAGAACGACTAACTATGGCTACACCTTC	CASSQFDRTTNYGYTF
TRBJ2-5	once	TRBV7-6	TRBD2	TGTGCCAGCAGCCTGCCGGGGACTAGCGGGGAACTACAAGAGACCCAGTACTTC	CASSLPGTSGELQETQYF
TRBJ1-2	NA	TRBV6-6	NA	TGTGCCAGCACCCCGGGGGTCCCAGCTAACTATGGCTACACCTTC	CASTPGVPANYGYTF
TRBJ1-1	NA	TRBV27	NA	TGTGCCAGCAGATCTACAGGGCCCAACACTGAAGCTTTCTTT	CASRSTGPNTEAFF
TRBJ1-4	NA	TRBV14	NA	TGTGCCAGCAGCGGGTCCGGGATGGGAACTAATGAAAAACTGTTTTTT	CASSGSGMGTNEKLFF
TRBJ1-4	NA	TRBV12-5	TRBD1	TGTGCTAGTGGCGTTTCGTACAGGGGAAATGAAAAACTGTTTTTT	CASGVSYRGNEKLFF
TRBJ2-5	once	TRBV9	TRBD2	TGTGCCAGCAGCGTAGACGTCCGGGATAGCGGGAGAGAGACCCAGTACTTC	CASSVDVRDSGRETQYF
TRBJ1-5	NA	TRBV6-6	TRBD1	TGTGCCAGCAGACTTAGACAGGGGCTTCAGCCCCAGCATTTT	CASRLRQGLQPQHF
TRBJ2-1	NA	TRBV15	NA	TGTGCCACCAGCAGCACACACGGGTTGTTCGAGTTCTTC	CATSSTHGLFEFF